One sample yielded the 26 T cell receptor beta chains listed below, sequenced in a study of cytomegalovirus exposure and HLA in healthy donors. PCR used 60 Vbeta primers and 13 Jbeta primers. The repertoire was sequenced with immunoSEQ multiplex PCR; TCRdb's copy has only in-frame clones and lacks some. The data contain 80,000 to 100,000 clones, around 82% of them seen just once; the ten biggest clones take up more than 5%. Sequenced sample: PBMCs. These receptors were taken from a middle-aged man in good health and CMV-seropositive.

This clone was counted only a few times. This rearrangement joins TRBV21-1 to TRBJ2-1; the table's D gene call, TRBD1, was not cross checked with the DNA. TRBV21-1 is designated a pseudogene. The CDR3 is made up of 18 amino acids. The CDR3 spells CASSGGDDRGPRRDEQFF. DNA of the CDR3: TGTGCCAGCAGCGGGGGGGACGACAGGGGGCCTCGCAGAGATGAGCAGTTCTTC.

This sequence joins TRBV2 and TRBJ1-5; TRBD1 might be the D (6 bases). In germline, CDR1 is SNHLY, CDR2 FYNNEI. V lost 6 bases and J 0 bases, leaving 9 bases between the germline ends. The CDR3 length is 14 residues. CDR3 DNA sequence: TGTGCCAGCAGGAGGGGGTATAGCAATCAGCCCCAGCATTTT. The encoded protein is CASRRGYSNQPQHF. Supplemented by reference TRBV2 and TRBJ1-5, the full variable domain reads EPEVTQTPSHQVTQMGQEVILRCVPISNHLYFYWYRQILGQKVEFLVSFYNNEISEKSEIFDDQFSVERPDGSNFTLKIRSTKLEDSAMYFCASRRGYSNQPQHFGDGTRLSIL.

About this clone: In the same sample, other DNA sequences code for this CDR3. This rearrangement joins TRBV7-2 to TRBJ1-2, with no clear D. V was pared by 0 bases and J by 7 bases, with 9 bases between. Per the germline V gene, CDR1 is SGHTA and CDR2 is FQGNSA. The CDR3 is 13 residues long. The CDR3 protein is CASSLALRGGYTF. The DNA for the CDR3 is TGTGCCAGCAGCTTAGCTCTGAGAGGTGGCTACACCTTC.

The genes are TRBV27 and TRBJ2-1; 11 positions match TRBD1. The trim removed 3 bases at V and 7 bases at J, leaving 14 bases unmatched. This CDR3 spans 18 amino acids. Germline-derived CDR1 and CDR2 are MNHEY and SMNVEV (reference sequence). CDR3 protein: CASSFLGQGGLVQNEQFF. The CDR3 DNA reads TGTGCCAGCAGTTTCCTGGGACAGGGGGGACTAGTTCAGAATGAGCAGTTCTTC.

V gene TRBV11-3 combines with J gene TRBJ2-7; possible D gene TRBD1, 6 bases. Trimming took off 4 bases at V and 7 bases at J, with 17 bases between the two ends. Looked up from germline, CDR1 is SGHNT and CDR2 is YENEEA. The CDR3 runs 14 residues. The CDR3 DNA follows: TGTGCCAGCAGCTCTGGACAGCCAAGAGAGGAGCAGTACTTC. Protein product: CASSSGQPREEQYF.

The chain links TRBV18 to TRBJ2-7; no definite D call. CDR1 KGHSH and CDR2 LQKENI come from the germline V gene. V was pared by 3 bases and J by 7 bases, with 13 bases between. There are 13 residues in the CDR3. In nucleotides, the CDR3 is TGTGCCAGCTCACCCGGCAGACTCGGGGAGCAGTACTTC. This translates into CASSPGRLGEQYF. The whole variable domain, filled in from reference TRBV18 and TRBJ2-7, reads NAGVMQNPRHLVRRRGQEARLRCSPMKGHSHVYWYRQLPEEGLKFMVYLQKENIIDESGMPKERFSAEFPKEGPSILRIQQVVRGDSAAYFCASSPGRLGEQYFGPGTRLTVT.

The rearrangement uses TRBV5-1 and TRBJ2-5; TRBD2 matches at 13 bases. The J call may be mistaken, given a closer DNA end match to TRBJ2-7. The germline V gene has CDR1 SGHRS and CDR2 YFSETQ. The CDR3 sequence is 21 residues long. In nucleotides, the CDR3 is TGCGCCAGCAGCTACAAAGGGGGTACCGGGACTAGCGGGACTACTTCCTACGAGCAGTACTTC. Translating it yields CASSYKGGTGTSGTTSYEQYF.

CDR3 region: CSVEGDRVPYQYF. The CDR3 DNA sequence: TGCAGCGTTGAAGGAGACAGGGTTCCTTATCAGTACTTC. The genes are TRBV29-1 and TRBJ2-4; 7 positions agree with TRBD1. Germline assignment: CDR1 SQVTM and CDR2 ANQGSEA. The V and J ends lost 1 base and 12 bases, in that order; junction bases with no gene match: 9. CDR3 length equals 13 residues.

This chain uses TRBV28 with TRBJ1-2, with a tentative D call TRBD1 (6 bases). The CDR3 contains 13 residues. V was shortened by 2 bases and J by 3 bases, with 7 bases between the two germline ends. Germline CDR1 and CDR2: MDHEN and SYDVKM. CDR3 DNA: TGTGCCAGCAGTTTAAGGACAGACTATGGCTACACCTTC. Protein sequence: CASSLRTDYGYTF.

The gene calls are TRBV28 and TRBJ2-7, with 14 bases lining up with TRBD2. The CDR3 is 15 residues long. The V and J ends lost 5 bases and 7 bases, in that order; junction bases with no gene match: 7. CDR1 and CDR2 from the germline V gene are MDHEN and SYDVKM. CDR3 in DNA: TGTGCCAGCAGTATCGGGACTAGCGGGGGCCGGGAGCAGTACTTC. Translation: CASSIGTSGGREQYF. Full variable domain (remainder filled in from reference TRBV28 and TRBJ2-7): DVKVTQSSRYLVKRTGEKVFLECVQDMDHENMFWYRQDPGLGLRLIYFSYDVKMKEKGDIPEGYSVSREKKERFSLILESASTNQTSMYLCASSIGTSGGREQYFGPGTRLTVT.

This rearrangement joins TRBV6-1 to TRBJ2-3, with 9 positions matching TRBD1. The germline V gene encodes CDR1 MNHNS and CDR2 SASEGT. The CDR3 spans 13 residues. Trimming cost V 6 bases and J 2 bases; bases outside gene matches: 0. The CDR3, as DNA: TGTGCCAGCAGACAGGGGGCCACAGATACGCAGTATTTT. Its protein is CASRQGATDTQYF.

The rearrangement uses TRBV5-6 and TRBJ1-6; TRBD1 matches at 10 bases. Germline V gene data show CDR1 as SGHDT and CDR2 as YYEEEE. CDR3 size: 15 residues. The V segment lost 1 base and the J segment 10 bases; nucleotides outside the gene matches: 5. The DNA of the CDR3 is TGTGCCAGCAGCTTGCGACAGGGGGCGAACTCACCCCTCCACTTT. Translating it yields CASSLRQGANSPLHF. Full variable domain (rest looked up from reference TRBV5-6 and TRBJ1-6): DAGVTQSPTHLIKTRGQQVTLRCSPKSGHDTVSWYQQALGQGPQFIFQYYEEEERQRGNFPDRFSGHQFPNYSSELNVNALLLGDSALYLCASSLRQGANSPLHFGNGTRLTVT.

This clone was recorded once. The chain uses TRBV11-3 and TRBJ2-3; the match to TRBD1 covers 8 bases. The germline V gene has CDR1 SGHNT and CDR2 YENEEA. The ends lost 4 bases at V and 1 base at J; junction bases unmatched: 13. This CDR3 is 18 amino acids long. The CDR3 spells CASSSMDREEAGTDTQYF. The DNA of the CDR3 is TGTGCCAGCAGCTCTATGGACAGGGAGGAGGCCGGCACAGATACGCAGTATTTT.

The chain uses TRBV6-1 and TRBJ1-1, with unresolved D. V was pared by 2 bases and J by 4 bases, with 5 bases between. Germline-derived CDR1 and CDR2 are MNHNS and SASEGT. This CDR3 comprises 12 residues. The CDR3, as DNA: TGTGCCAGCAGTGAACCCGTCACTGAAGCTTTCTTT. It specifies CASSEPVTEAFF.

The CDR3 DNA is TGTGCCAGCAGCTTAGATACTTCCTTACGGGCCCTCCACTTT. Its translation: CASSLDTSLRALHF. The V and J genes are TRBV11-2 and TRBJ1-6; unclear D gene. Trimming removed 0 bases from V and 14 bases from J, with 14 bases in between. CDR3 length: 14 residues. CDR1 and CDR2 (germline): SGHAT, FQNNGV. Complete variable domain (other parts from reference TRBV11-2 and TRBJ1-6): EAGVAQSPRYKIIEKRQSVAFWCNPISGHATLYWYQQILGQGPKLLIQFQNNGVVDDSQLPKDRFSAERLKGVDSTLKIQPAKLEDSAVYLCASSLDTSLRALHFGNGTRLTVT.

In the case of this clone: Other DNA sequences of this sample code for an identical CDR3. The V and J genes are TRBV6-5 and TRBJ1-1; D is unresolved. The germline CDR1 and CDR2 sequences are MNHEY and SVGAGI. V lost 6 bases, J lost 8 bases, and 13 bases lay in between. CDR3 length equals 12 residues. In DNA form, the CDR3 reads TGTGCCAGCAGCTCGCCCAGGTCCGAAGCTTTCTTT. Protein sequence: CASSSPRSEAFF.

The J gene is TRBJ1-1, the V gene TRBV6-6, with D unclear. Trimming stripped 7 bases from V and 3 bases from J, with 18 bases between. This CDR3 has 15 amino acids. The germline CDR1 and CDR2 sequences are MNHNY and SVGAGI (reference sequence). This CDR3 is CASTRSQSSYTEAFF. The CDR3 region has the DNA TGTGCCAGCACCAGAAGTCAGTCGTCTTACACTGAAGCTTTCTTT.

The genes are TRBV4-1 and TRBJ2-2; D is uncertain. This CDR3 is 16 amino acids long. Germline CDR1 MGHRA, CDR2 YSYEKL. V was shortened by 6 bases and J by 0 bases, with 14 bases between the two germline ends. The CDR3 DNA reads TGCGCCAGCAGTGAAGGTTGGAGCGCGAACACCGGGGAGCTGTTTTTT. It translates to CASSEGWSANTGELFF.

V is TRBV19 and J is TRBJ1-5, with D unclear. In germline, CDR1 is LNHDA, CDR2 SQIVND (reference sequence). This CDR3 is 13 amino acids long. V was trimmed by 3 bases and J by 5 bases, leaving 8 bases between them. This chain's CDR3 is CASSMNGDQPQHF. CDR3 nucleotides: TGTGCCAGTAGTATGAACGGGGATCAGCCCCAGCATTTT.

V is TRBV7-2 and J is TRBJ1-5; D not resolved. From germline, CDR1 is SGHTA and CDR2 FQGNSA. CDR3 length: 15 residues. V lost 5 bases and J lost 7, with 18 bases in between. The CDR3 loop is CASSPQRGEWQPQHF. In nucleotides, the CDR3 is TGTGCCAGCAGCCCCCAACGGGGTGAGTGGCAGCCCCAGCATTTT.

This chain connects TRBV28 to TRBJ2-3, with D possibly being TRBD2 (6 bases). V lost 6 bases and J 6 bases, leaving 25 bases between the germline ends. The germline CDR1 and CDR2 sequences are MDHEN and SYDVKM. The CDR3 has 17 residues. The chain's CDR3 is CASSSSGAGLHIDTQYF. CDR3 in DNA: TGTGCCAGCAGCTCCTCGGGAGCGGGTCTACACATTGATACGCAGTATTTT. Variable domain in full (rest from reference TRBV28 and TRBJ2-3): DVKVTQSSRYLVKRTGEKVFLECVQDMDHENMFWYRQDPGLGLRLIYFSYDVKMKEKGDIPEGYSVSREKKERFSLILESASTNQTSMYLCASSSSGAGLHIDTQYFGPGTRLTVL.

The V call is TRBV27, the J call TRBJ1-1; tentative D call: TRBD1 (5 bases). In germline, CDR1 is MNHEY, CDR2 SMNVEV (reference sequence). The CDR3 is 13 amino acids. Deletions cut 5 bases from V and 7 bases from J, with 14 bases between. The CDR3 protein is CASSLRATDEAFF. The CDR3 bases are TGTGCCAGCAGTCTCCGGGCGACAGATGAAGCTTTCTTT.

The chain combines TRBV7-9 with TRBJ2-2; 12 positions match TRBD2. Germline CDR1 reads SEHNR; CDR2 reads FQNEAQ (reference sequence). This CDR3 region has 16 residues. Trimming removed 6 bases from V and 7 bases from J; junction bases left unmatched: 9. The CDR3 sequence: CASSPLAGGHGGELFF. The CDR3 DNA follows: TGTGCCAGCAGTCCTCTAGCGGGGGGGCACGGCGGGGAGCTGTTTTTT.

The V and J genes are TRBV30 and TRBJ2-5; maybe TRBD2 (6 bases). The J call could be wrong; TRBJ2-7 is a better fit for the DNA end. The CDR3 has 14 residues. Germline V gene lookup returns CDR1 GTSNPN and CDR2 SVGIG (reference sequence). The CDR3 region is CAWSVAAGRNEQYF. The DNA for the CDR3 is TGTGCCTGGAGTGTAGCCGCGGGAAGGAACGAGCAGTACTTC.

This chain uses TRBV5-5 with TRBJ1-1, with TRBD1 as a possible D gene (6 bases). CDR1 is SGHKS and CDR2 is YYEKEE in the germline V gene (reference sequence). The CDR3 has 17 residues. Trimming pared 6 bases from V and 10 bases from J, leaving 31 bases between. CDR3 sequence: CASTPKASGAVLGLAFF. DNA of the CDR3: TGTGCCAGCACCCCGAAGGCCTCAGGGGCAGTACTAGGGTTAGCTTTCTTT.

Notes on this clone: This same CDR3 is encoded by further DNA sequences in the sample. The V and J genes are TRBV18 and TRBJ2-3; D might be TRBD1 (6 bases). Trimming shortened V by 6 bases and J by 4 bases, and 11 bases separated the two germline ends. The V gene's germline CDR1 is KGHSH and CDR2 LQKENI. The CDR3 contains 13 residues. The chain's CDR3 is CASSPSGADTQYF. For the CDR3, the DNA is TGTGCCAGCTCCCCCTCAGGGGCAGATACGCAGTATTTT.